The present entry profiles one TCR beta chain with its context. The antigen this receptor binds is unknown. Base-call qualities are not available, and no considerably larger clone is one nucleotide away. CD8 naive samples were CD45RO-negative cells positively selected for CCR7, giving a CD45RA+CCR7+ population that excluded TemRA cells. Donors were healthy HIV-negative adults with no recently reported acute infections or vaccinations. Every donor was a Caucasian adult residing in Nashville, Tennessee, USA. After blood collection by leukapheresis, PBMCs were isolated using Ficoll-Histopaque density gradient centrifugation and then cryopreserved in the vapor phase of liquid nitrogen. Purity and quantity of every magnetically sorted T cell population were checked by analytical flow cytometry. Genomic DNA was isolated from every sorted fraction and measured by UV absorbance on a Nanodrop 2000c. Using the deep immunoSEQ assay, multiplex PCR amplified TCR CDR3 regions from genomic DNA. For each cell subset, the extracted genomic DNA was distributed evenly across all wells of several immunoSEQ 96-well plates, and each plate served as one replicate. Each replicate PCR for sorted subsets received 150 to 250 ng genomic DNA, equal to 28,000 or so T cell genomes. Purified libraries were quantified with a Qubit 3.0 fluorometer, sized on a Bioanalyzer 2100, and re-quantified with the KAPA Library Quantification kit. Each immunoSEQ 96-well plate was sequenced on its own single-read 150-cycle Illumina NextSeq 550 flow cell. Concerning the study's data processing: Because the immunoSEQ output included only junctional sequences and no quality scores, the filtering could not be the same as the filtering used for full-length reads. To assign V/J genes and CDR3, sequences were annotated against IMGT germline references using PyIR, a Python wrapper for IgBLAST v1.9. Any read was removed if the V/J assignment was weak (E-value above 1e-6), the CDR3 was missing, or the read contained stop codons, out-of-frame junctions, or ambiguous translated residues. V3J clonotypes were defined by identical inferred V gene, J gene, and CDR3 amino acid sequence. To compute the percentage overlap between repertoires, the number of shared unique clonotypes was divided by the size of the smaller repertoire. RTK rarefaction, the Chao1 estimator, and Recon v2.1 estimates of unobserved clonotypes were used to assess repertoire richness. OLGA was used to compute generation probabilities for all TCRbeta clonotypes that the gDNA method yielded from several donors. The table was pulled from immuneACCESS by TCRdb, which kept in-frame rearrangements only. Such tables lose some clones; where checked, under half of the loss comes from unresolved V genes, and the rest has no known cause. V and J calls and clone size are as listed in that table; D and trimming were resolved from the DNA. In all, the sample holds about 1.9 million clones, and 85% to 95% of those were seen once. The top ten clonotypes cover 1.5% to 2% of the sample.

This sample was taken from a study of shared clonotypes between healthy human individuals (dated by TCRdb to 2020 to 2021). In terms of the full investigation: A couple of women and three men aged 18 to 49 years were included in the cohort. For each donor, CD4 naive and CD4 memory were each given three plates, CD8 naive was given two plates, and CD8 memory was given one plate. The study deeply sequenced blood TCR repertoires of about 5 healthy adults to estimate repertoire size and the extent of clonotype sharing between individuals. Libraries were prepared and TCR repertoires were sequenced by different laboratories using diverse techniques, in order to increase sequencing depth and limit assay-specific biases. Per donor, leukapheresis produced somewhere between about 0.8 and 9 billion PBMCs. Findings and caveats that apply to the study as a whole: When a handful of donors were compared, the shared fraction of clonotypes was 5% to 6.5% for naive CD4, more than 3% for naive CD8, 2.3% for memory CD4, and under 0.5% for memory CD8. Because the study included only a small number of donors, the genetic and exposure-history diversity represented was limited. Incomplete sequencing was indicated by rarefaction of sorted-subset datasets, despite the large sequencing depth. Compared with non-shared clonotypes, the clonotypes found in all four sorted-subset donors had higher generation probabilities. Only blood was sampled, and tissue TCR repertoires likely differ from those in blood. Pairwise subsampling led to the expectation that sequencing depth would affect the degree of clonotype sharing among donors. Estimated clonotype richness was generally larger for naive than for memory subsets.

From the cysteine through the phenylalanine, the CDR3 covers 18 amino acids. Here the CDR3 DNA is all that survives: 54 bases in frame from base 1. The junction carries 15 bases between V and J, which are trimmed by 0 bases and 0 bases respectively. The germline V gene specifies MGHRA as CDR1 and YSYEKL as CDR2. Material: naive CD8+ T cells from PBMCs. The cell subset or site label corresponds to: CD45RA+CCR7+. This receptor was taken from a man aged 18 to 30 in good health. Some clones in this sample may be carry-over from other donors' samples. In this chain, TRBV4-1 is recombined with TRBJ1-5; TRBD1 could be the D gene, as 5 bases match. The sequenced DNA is TGCGCCAGCAGCCAAGAGAGTCCGACAGTCTATAGCAATCAGCCCCAGCATTTT. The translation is CASSQESPTVYSNQPQHF.